These 30 T cell receptor beta chains were all obtained from the same sample, sequenced in a study of blood T cell repertoires in COVID-19. Repertoires were generated with immunoSEQ multiplex PCR, while TCRdb's copy carries only in-frame clones and drops some. The table has a few hundred thousand clones, 85% to 90% seen once. Material for sequencing was PBMCs or T cells enriched from blood (not recorded which). The receptors shown here come from a woman aged 18 to 35 who had recovered from COVID-19.

The genes are TRBV7-9 and TRBJ1-1; D perhaps matches TRBD1 (5 bases). The CDR3 runs to 13 residues. V lost 1 base to trimming and J lost 4 bases, with 7 bases between them. Germline CDR1 reads SEHNR; CDR2 reads FQNEAQ (reference sequence). CDR3 sequence reads: CASSLGDFTEAFF. The DNA of the CDR3 is TGTGCCAGCAGCTTAGGGGACTTCACTGAAGCTTTCTTT.

The V call is TRBV2, the J call TRBJ1-2; D is possibly TRBD1 (6 bases). Germline values: CDR1 SNHLY, CDR2 FYNNEI. V lost 6 bases and J 4 bases, leaving 15 bases between the germline ends. The CDR3 spans 14 residues. CDR3 sequence: CASSRQEVGYGYTF. The CDR3 region has the DNA TGTGCCAGCAGCAGACAGGAGGTGGGCTATGGCTACACCTTC. Complete variable domain (other parts from reference TRBV2 and TRBJ1-2): EPEVTQTPSHQVTQMGQEVILRCVPISNHLYFYWYRQILGQKVEFLVSFYNNEISEKSEIFDDQFSVERPDGSNFTLKIRSTKLEDSAMYFCASSRQEVGYGYTFGSGTRLTVV.

V is TRBV5-1 and J is TRBJ2-1, with TRBD1 as a possible D gene (5 bases). V lost 0 bases to trimming and J lost 0 bases, with 7 bases between them. This CDR3 has 15 amino acids. Germline V gene sequence: CDR1 SGHRS, CDR2 YFSETQ. The CDR3 region is CASSLAGNSYNEQFF. DNA of the CDR3: TGCGCCAGCAGCTTGGCAGGGAACTCCTACAATGAGCAGTTCTTC. Using reference TRBV5-1 and TRBJ2-1 for the parts outside the CDR3, the full variable domain is KAGVTQTPRYLIKTRGQQVTLSCSPISGHRSVSWYQQTPGQGLQFLFEYFSETQRNKGNFPGRFSGRQFSNSRSEMNVSTLELGDSALYLCASSLAGNSYNEQFFGPGTRLTVL.

This clone showed up just a few times. This sequence joins TRBV28 and TRBJ2-2; tentative D call: TRBD1 (5 bases). Germline V gene data show CDR1 as MDHEN and CDR2 as SYDVKM. CDR3 length: 15 residues. Trimming pared 3 bases from V and 3 bases from J, leaving 11 bases between. The CDR3 loop reads CASSLGQVHTGELFF. The CDR3 bases are TGTGCCAGCAGTTTGGGGCAGGTCCACACCGGGGAGCTGTTTTTT.

The gene calls are TRBV28 and TRBJ2-7, with 11 bases that match TRBD2. Germline trimming cut 5 bases from V and 1 base from J; bases unmatched to any gene: 7. Germline V lookup: CDR1 MDHEN, CDR2 SYDVKM. There are 16 residues in the CDR3. CDR3 loop: CASSPASGRISYEQYF. CDR3 in DNA: TGTGCCAGCAGTCCAGCTAGCGGGAGGATATCCTACGAGCAGTACTTC.

The chain uses TRBV25-1 and TRBJ2-2; a weak D match, TRBD1 (7 bases). Germline V gene sequence: CDR1 MGHDK, CDR2 SYGVNS. Trimming pared 2 bases from V and 0 bases from J, leaving 10 bases between. The CDR3 runs to 16 residues. The CDR3 reads CASSEAGTANTGELFF. The CDR3 bases are TGTGCCAGCAGTGAAGCGGGGACAGCGAACACCGGGGAGCTGTTTTTT.

The genes are TRBV4-1 and TRBJ1-1; tentatively, D is TRBD1 (6 bases). V was shortened by 5 bases and J by 3 bases, with 19 bases between the two germline ends. Germline CDR1 is MGHRA and CDR2 is YSYEKL. The CDR3 is 16 residues long. DNA of the CDR3: TGCGCCAGCAGCTACAGGGTCTGGATGGGAGACACTGAAGCTTTCTTT. It encodes CASSYRVWMGDTEAFF.

CDR3 protein: CASSPAPIAGNTGELFF. The CDR3 DNA sequence: TGTGCCAGCAGCCCAGCCCCGATAGCGGGGAACACCGGGGAGCTGTTTTTT. This chain joins TRBV5-5 and TRBJ2-2; 7 nucleotides match TRBD2. Germline V gene sequence: CDR1 SGHKS, CDR2 YYEKEE (reference sequence). CDR3 length: 17 amino acids. V gave up 4 bases and J gave up 1 base; unmatched junction bases: 10.

The chain employs TRBV27 and TRBJ2-6; no definite D call. The V end lost 4 bases, the J end lost 3 bases, and 7 bases lay between the germline ends. This CDR3 is built from 14 residues. CDR1 MNHEY and CDR2 SMNVEV come from the germline V gene (reference sequence). The chain's CDR3 is CASSSSGGANVLTF. CDR3 sequence (DNA): TGTGCCAGCAGTTCTTCAGGTGGGGCCAACGTCCTGACTTTC.

The rearrangement uses TRBV2 and TRBJ2-3, with 9 bases lining up with TRBD1. The germline CDR1 and CDR2 sequences are SNHLY and FYNNEI. This CDR3 is 14 amino acids long. J lost 2 bases, V lost 5 bases, and 2 bases had no gene match. CDR3 sequence reads: CASSLQGATDTQYF. The CDR3 bases are TGTGCCAGCAGTCTACAGGGGGCCACAGATACGCAGTATTTT.

The genes are TRBV7-8 and TRBJ2-7; D is possibly TRBD1 (6 bases). Germline V gene lookup returns CDR1 SGHVS and CDR2 FQNEAQ. The CDR3 loop spans 15 amino acids. Trimming removed 5 bases from V and 0 bases from J, with 14 bases in between. CDR3 amino acids: CASSTHRVSSYEQYF. The CDR3 nucleotides read TGTGCCAGCAGCACCCACAGGGTTAGCTCCTACGAGCAGTACTTC.

The chain carries TRBV29-1 and TRBJ1-1; weak D call: TRBD1 (6 bases). CDR1 SQVTM and CDR2 ANQGSEA come from the germline V gene. The V and J ends lost 2 bases and 5 bases respectively, with 15 bases between them. The CDR3 is 14 amino acids. The CDR3 region has the DNA TGCAGCGTTGAATCCCAACAGGGCGATACTGAAGCTTTCTTT. Translation gives CSVESQQGDTEAFF.

The chain joins TRBV19 to TRBJ1-1; TRBD1 matches 7 bases. Germline CDR1 LNHDA, CDR2 SQIVND (reference sequence). J lost 0 bases, V lost 10 bases, and 8 bases had no gene match. The CDR3 totals 14 residues. CDR3 protein: CATTDREMNTEAFF. DNA for the CDR3: TGTGCCACTACCGACAGGGAAATGAACACTGAAGCTTTCTTT.

The genes are TRBV5-4 and TRBJ1-1; D uncertain. From germline, CDR1 is SGHNT and CDR2 YYREEE (reference sequence). V was clipped by 3 bases and J by 1 base, with 7 bases between them. The CDR3 contains 13 residues. The CDR3 region is CASSSTANTEAFF. CDR3 sequence (DNA): TGTGCCAGCAGCTCGACTGCGAACACTGAAGCTTTCTTT.

The CDR3 loop reads CASSQERQGSYEQYF. The CDR3 DNA reads as TGTGCCAGCAGCCAAGAAAGGCAGGGTTCCTACGAGCAGTACTTC. The chain recombines TRBV4-2 with TRBJ2-7; a weak D match, TRBD1 (5 bases). The germline V gene encodes CDR1 LGHNA and CDR2 YNFKEQ. The CDR3 runs to 15 residues. Trimming cost V 0 bases and J 1 base, with 10 bases left between them.

The chain couples TRBV15 to TRBJ1-2, with a possible D match to TRBD1 (5 bases). V dropped 5 bases and J dropped 2 bases, with 6 bases sitting between them. Germline values: CDR1 LNHNV, CDR2 YYDKDF (reference sequence). CDR3 length: 12 amino acids. Here the CDR3 DNA reads TGTGCCACCAGCGCAGGGAACTATGGCTACACCTTC. Translation gives CATSAGNYGYTF.

A single count supports this clone. The chain links TRBV6-5 to TRBJ2-7; 8 nucleotides line up with TRBD2. This CDR3 contains 15 residues. V trimming: 2 bases; J trimming: 2 bases; junction bases outside the gene matches: 5. Per germline, CDR1 MNHEY and CDR2 SVGAGI. The CDR3 sequence: CASSYGLAGPYEQYF. In nucleotides, the CDR3 is TGTGCCAGCAGTTACGGCCTAGCGGGTCCCTACGAGCAGTACTTC.

The chain combines TRBV5-5 with TRBJ1-2; 7 bases are a match to TRBD1. Germline CDR1 is SGHKS and CDR2 is YYEKEE (reference sequence). The CDR3 runs 15 residues. The V gene end was trimmed by 5 bases and the J gene end by 2 bases; junction bases not matched to a gene: 9. The CDR3 protein is CASSPGTALNYGYTF. CDR3 sequence (DNA): TGTGCCAGCAGTCCCGGGACAGCTTTAAACTATGGCTACACCTTC.

CDR3 DNA: TGTGCCAGCAGCTTGTTAATTGAACTCTCTGGGGCCAACGTCCTGACTTTC. The encoded protein is CASSLLIELSGANVLTF. V gene TRBV11-2 combines with J gene TRBJ2-6, with D unresolved. V was shortened by 3 bases and J by 0 bases, with 12 bases between the two germline ends. The length of the CDR3 is 17 residues. Germline V gives CDR1 SGHAT, CDR2 FQNNGV.

This rearrangement joins TRBV5-4 to TRBJ2-7; 7 bases align to TRBD1. This CDR3 comprises 14 residues. CDR1 and CDR2 (germline): SGHNT, YYREEE (reference sequence). V lost 0 bases to trimming and J lost 7 bases; unmatched junction nucleotides: 7. The CDR3 sequence: CASSLGRGLWEQYF. The CDR3 nucleotides are TGTGCCAGCAGCTTGGGAAGGGGGCTGTGGGAGCAGTACTTC.

This rearrangement joins TRBV11-2 to TRBJ2-7; D is ambiguous. The V and J ends lost 2 bases and 3 bases respectively, with 14 bases between them. Germline V gene lookup returns CDR1 SGHAT and CDR2 FQNNGV. The CDR3 consists of 15 residues. The CDR3 here is CASSLTLWQVYEQYF. The CDR3 coding sequence is TGTGCCAGCAGCTTAACCCTTTGGCAAGTCTACGAGCAGTACTTC. Full variable domain (rest looked up from reference TRBV11-2 and TRBJ2-7): EAGVAQSPRYKIIEKRQSVAFWCNPISGHATLYWYQQILGQGPKLLIQFQNNGVVDDSQLPKDRFSAERLKGVDSTLKIQPAKLEDSAVYLCASSLTLWQVYEQYFGPGTRLTVT.

This CDR3 is CAILGTGFDGYTF. In nucleotides, the CDR3 is TGTGCCATTCTCGGAACGGGGTTCGATGGCTACACCTTC. J is TRBJ1-2 and V is TRBV2; no reliable D call. Germline CDR1 and CDR2: SNHLY and FYNNEI. This CDR3 comprises 13 residues. The germline V and J ends were trimmed by 10 bases and 6 bases, with 18 bases remaining between them.

The chain couples TRBV27 to TRBJ2-1; 14 nucleotides align to TRBD2. The length of the CDR3 is 15 residues. V trimming: 5 bases; J trimming: 10 bases; junction bases outside the gene matches: 7. CDR1 is MNHEY and CDR2 is SMNVEV in the germline V gene (reference sequence). CDR3 amino acids: CASSPGTSGRGEQFF. In DNA, the CDR3 is TGTGCCAGCAGTCCGGGGACTAGCGGGAGAGGAGAGCAGTTCTTC.

The chain uses TRBV27 and TRBJ1-1; D is ambiguous. Germline V gene lookup returns CDR1 MNHEY and CDR2 SMNVEV (reference sequence). Deletions cut 0 bases from V and 6 bases from J, with 8 bases between. This CDR3 spans 13 amino acids. The CDR3 sequence is CASSLSGAPEAFF. The CDR3 DNA is TGTGCCAGCAGTTTATCAGGAGCCCCTGAAGCTTTCTTT.

The chain recombines TRBV2 with TRBJ2-3; D is uncertain. The germline CDR1 and CDR2 sequences are SNHLY and FYNNEI. This CDR3 spans 14 amino acids. With 7 bases removed from V and 8 bases from J, the gap between germline ends came to 19 bases. The CDR3 sequence is CASKGSSRLVTQYF. The CDR3 DNA reads TGTGCCAGCAAAGGATCTAGTCGCTTGGTTACGCAGTATTTT.

The V call is TRBV10-1, the J call TRBJ2-5; TRBD2 is a possible D gene (6 bases). The CDR3 is 14 residues long. Trimming shortened V by 3 bases and J by 5 bases, and 13 bases separated the two germline ends. Per germline, CDR1 WNHNN and CDR2 SYGVQD (reference sequence). The CDR3 reads CASSDFQGGETQYF. Here the CDR3 DNA reads TGCGCCAGCAGTGATTTTCAGGGAGGCGAGACCCAGTACTTC.

V and J are TRBV28 and TRBJ2-7, with 7 bases that match TRBD2. J lost 2 bases, V lost 5 bases, and 6 bases had no gene match. The germline gives CDR1 MDHEN, CDR2 SYDVKM. The CDR3 covers 14 residues. As DNA, the CDR3 is TGTGCCAGCAGTGTGGGGAGGGAGCCCTACGAGCAGTACTTC. It specifies CASSVGREPYEQYF.

The sample holds one count of this clone. The chain carries TRBV18 and TRBJ1-4; 8 positions agree with TRBD1. J gave up 3 bases and V 2 bases, and 8 bases lay outside the gene matches. The CDR3 has 17 residues. The germline V gene has CDR1 KGHSH and CDR2 LQKENI. The CDR3, as DNA: TGTGCCAGCTCACCAGCCGCGACAGGGGATGCTAATGAAAAACTGTTTTTT. It codes for CASSPAATGDANEKLFF.

The chain couples TRBV3-1 (or the pseudogene TRBV3-2) to TRBJ1-6; 8 positions agree with TRBD1. With 1 base clipped from V and 7 bases from J, the junction kept 9 bases outside the gene matches. This CDR3 is 17 amino acids long. The germline V gene has CDR1 LGHDT and CDR2 YNNKEL (reference sequence). The CDR3 nucleotides are TGTGCCAGCAGCCAAGTTCAGGGGGCGAGTTTAAATTCACCCCTCCACTTT. This sequence encodes CASSQVQGASLNSPLHF.

The chain carries TRBV29-1 and TRBJ1-3; the D gene is possibly TRBD1 (6 bases). The germline V and J ends were trimmed by 0 bases and 5 bases, with 14 bases remaining between them. Germline loops: CDR1 SQVTM, CDR2 ANQGSEA. This CDR3 contains 15 residues. The CDR3 DNA follows: TGCAGCGTTGAAGATACTAACAGGGCAAGAAACACCATATATTTT. Protein: CSVEDTNRARNTIYF.